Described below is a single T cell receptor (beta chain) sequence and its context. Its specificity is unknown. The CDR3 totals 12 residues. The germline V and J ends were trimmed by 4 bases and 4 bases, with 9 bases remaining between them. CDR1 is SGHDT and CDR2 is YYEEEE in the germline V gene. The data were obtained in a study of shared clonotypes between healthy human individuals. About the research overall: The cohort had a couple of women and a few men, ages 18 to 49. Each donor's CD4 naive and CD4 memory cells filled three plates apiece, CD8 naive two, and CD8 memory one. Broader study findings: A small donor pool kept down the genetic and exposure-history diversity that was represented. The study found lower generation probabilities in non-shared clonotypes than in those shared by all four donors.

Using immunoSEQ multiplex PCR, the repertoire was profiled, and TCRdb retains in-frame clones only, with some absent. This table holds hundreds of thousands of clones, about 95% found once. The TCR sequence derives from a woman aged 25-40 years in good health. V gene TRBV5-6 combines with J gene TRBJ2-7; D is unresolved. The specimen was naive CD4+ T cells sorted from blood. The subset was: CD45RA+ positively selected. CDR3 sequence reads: CASSPGRYEQYF. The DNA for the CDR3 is TGTGCCAGCAGCCCCGGTAGGTACGAGCAGTACTTC.